Detailed here is one T cell receptor beta chain. The data derive from a study of blood T cells in healthy people across ages. Alongside a J-beta primer mix, a sample-barcoded 5' primer served in a second PCR lasting 7 to 11 cycles. TCRdb reprocessed the 5' RACE reads via MiXCR and lists one record per CDR3 protein. The table has fewer than 950,000 distinct CDR3 sequences, about 55% seen once; the top ten hold roughly 37%. Germline V gene sequence: CDR1 DFQATT, CDR2 SNEGSKA (reference sequence). V lost 5 bases to trimming and J lost 6 bases, with 22 bases between them. The CDR3 has 15 residues. The chain combines TRBV20-1 with TRBJ1-2, with a tentative D call TRBD1 (5 bases). The specimen sequenced was blood. The TCR sequence derives from a man aged 80 or over in good health. The CDR3: CSARVGGATRNGYTF. The CDR3 nucleotides read TGCAGTGCTCGGGTGGGAGGGGCGACTAGGAATGGCTACACCTTC.